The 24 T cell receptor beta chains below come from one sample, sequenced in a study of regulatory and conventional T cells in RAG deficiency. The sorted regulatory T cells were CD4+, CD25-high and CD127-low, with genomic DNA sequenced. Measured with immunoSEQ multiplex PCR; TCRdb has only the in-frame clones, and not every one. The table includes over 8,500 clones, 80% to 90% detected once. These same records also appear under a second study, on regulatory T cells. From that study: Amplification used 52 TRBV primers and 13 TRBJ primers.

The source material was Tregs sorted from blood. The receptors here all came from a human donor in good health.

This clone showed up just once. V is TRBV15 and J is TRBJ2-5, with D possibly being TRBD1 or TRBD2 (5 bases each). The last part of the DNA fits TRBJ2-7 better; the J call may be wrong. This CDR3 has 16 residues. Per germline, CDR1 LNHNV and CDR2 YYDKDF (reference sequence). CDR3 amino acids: CATSRGFEGFTYEQYF. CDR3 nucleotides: TGTGCCACCAGCAGAGGATTCGAGGGGTTTACCTACGAGCAGTACTTC.

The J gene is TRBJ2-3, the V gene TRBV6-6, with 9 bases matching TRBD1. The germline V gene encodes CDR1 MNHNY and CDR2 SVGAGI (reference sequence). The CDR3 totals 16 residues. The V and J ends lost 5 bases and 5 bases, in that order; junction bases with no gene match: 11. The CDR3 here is CASSNTGTGILDTQYF. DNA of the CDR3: TGTGCCAGCAGTAACACCGGGACAGGGATTTTAGATACGCAGTATTTT.

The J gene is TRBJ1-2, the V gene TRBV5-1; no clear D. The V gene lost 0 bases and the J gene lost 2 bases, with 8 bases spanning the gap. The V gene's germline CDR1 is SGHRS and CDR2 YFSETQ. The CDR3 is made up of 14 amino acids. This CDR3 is CASSLVANNYGYTF. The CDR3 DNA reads TGCGCCAGCAGCTTGGTTGCAAACAACTATGGCTACACCTTC.

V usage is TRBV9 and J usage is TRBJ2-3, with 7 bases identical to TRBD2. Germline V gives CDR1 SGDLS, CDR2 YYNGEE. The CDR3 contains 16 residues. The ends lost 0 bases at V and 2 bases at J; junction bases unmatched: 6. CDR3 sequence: CASSVVKLANTDTQYF. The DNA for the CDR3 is TGTGCCAGCAGCGTAGTTAAACTAGCGAACACAGATACGCAGTATTTT.

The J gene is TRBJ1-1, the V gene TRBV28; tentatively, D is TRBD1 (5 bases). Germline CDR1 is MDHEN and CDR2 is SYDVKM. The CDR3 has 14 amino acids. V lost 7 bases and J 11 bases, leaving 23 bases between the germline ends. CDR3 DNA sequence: TGTGCCAGCAAAGGGCAGGGCTCGTCCTGGGGTGCTTTCTTT. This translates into CASKGQGSSWGAFF.

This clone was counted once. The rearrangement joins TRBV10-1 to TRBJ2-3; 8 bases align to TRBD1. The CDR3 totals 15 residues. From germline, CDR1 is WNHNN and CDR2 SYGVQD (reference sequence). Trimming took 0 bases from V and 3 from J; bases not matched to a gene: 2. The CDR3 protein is CASSESGQVTDTQYF. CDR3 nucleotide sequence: TGCGCCAGCAGTGAGTCGGGACAGGTAACAGATACGCAGTATTTT.

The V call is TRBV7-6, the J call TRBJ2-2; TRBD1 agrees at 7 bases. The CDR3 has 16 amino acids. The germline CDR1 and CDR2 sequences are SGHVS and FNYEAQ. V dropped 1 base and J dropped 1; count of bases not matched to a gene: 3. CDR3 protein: CASSLVRQGNTGELFF. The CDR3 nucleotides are TGTGCCAGCAGCTTAGTTAGACAGGGGAACACCGGGGAGCTGTTTTTT.

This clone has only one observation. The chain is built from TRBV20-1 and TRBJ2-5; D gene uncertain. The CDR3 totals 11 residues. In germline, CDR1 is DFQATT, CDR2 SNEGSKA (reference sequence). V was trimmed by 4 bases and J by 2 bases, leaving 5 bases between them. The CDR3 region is CSAIIQETQYF. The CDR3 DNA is TGCAGTGCTATCATTCAAGAGACCCAGTACTTC.

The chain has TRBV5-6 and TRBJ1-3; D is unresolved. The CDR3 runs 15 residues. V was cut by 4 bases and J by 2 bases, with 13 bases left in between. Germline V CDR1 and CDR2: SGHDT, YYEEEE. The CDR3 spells CASSPDGPAGNTIYF. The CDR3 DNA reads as TGTGCCAGCAGCCCGGACGGGCCGGCTGGAAACACCATATATTTT.

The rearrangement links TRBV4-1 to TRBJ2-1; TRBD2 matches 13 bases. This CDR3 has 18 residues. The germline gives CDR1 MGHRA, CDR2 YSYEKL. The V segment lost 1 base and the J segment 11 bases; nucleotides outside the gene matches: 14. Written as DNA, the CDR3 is TGCGCCAGCAGCCAAGGTCCATTAGGGACTAGCGGGGAGAAGAAGCAGTTCTTC. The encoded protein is CASSQGPLGTSGEKKQFF.

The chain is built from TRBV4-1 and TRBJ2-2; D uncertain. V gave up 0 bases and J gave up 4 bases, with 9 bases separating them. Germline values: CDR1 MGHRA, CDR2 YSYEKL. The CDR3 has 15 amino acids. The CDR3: CASSQETIPTGELFF. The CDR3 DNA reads TGCGCCAGCAGCCAAGAGACAATTCCCACCGGGGAGCTGTTTTTT.

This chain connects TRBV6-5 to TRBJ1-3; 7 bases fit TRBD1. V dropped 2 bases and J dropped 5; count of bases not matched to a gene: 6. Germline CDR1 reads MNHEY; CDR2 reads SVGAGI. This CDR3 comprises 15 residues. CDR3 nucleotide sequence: TGTGCCAGCAGTTACCGTCAGGGGGGGAGAAACACCATATATTTT. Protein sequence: CASSYRQGGRNTIYF.

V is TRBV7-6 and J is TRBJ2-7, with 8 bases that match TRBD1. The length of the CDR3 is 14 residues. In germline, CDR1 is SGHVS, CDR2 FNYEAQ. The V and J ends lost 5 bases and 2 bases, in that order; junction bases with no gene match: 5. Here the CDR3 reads CASSPGQGPYEQYF. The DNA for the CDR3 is TGTGCCAGCAGCCCTGGACAGGGTCCCTACGAGCAGTACTTC.

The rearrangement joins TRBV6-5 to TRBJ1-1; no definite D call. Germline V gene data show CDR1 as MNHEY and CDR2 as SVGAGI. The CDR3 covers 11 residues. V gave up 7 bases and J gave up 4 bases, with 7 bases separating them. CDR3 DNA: TGTGCCAGCACCTCCCGCACTGAAGCTTTCTTT. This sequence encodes CASTSRTEAFF.

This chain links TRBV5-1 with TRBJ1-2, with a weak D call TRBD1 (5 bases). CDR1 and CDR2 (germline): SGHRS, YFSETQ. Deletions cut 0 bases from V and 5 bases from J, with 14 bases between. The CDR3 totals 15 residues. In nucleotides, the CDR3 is TGCGCCAGCAGCTTGGAATGGTCAGGGCGGTATGGCTACACCTTC. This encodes CASSLEWSGRYGYTF.

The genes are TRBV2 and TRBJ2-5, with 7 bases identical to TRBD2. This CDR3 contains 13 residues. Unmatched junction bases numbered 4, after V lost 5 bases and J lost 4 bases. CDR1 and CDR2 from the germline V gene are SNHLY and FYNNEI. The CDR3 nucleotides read TGTGCCAGCAGTTCGGGCGGGAGAGAGACCCAGTACTTC. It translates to CASSSGGRETQYF.

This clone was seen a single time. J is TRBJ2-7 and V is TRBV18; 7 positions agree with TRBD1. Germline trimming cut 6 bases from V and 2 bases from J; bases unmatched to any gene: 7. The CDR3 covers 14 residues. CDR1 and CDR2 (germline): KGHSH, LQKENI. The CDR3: CASSAGTVAYEQYF. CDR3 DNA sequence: TGTGCCAGCTCCGCCGGGACAGTAGCCTACGAGCAGTACTTC.

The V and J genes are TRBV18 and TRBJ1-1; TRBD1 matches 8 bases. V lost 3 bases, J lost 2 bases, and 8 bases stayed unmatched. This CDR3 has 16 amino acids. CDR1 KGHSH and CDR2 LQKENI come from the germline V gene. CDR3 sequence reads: CASSPITGGKNTEAFF. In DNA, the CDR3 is TGTGCCAGCTCACCTATAACAGGGGGGAAAAACACTGAAGCTTTCTTT. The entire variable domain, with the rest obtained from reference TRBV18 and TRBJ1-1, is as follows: NAGVMQNPRHLVRRRGQEARLRCSPMKGHSHVYWYRQLPEEGLKFMVYLQKENIIDESGMPKERFSAEFPKEGPSILRIQQVVRGDSAAYFCASSPITGGKNTEAFFGQGTRLTVV.

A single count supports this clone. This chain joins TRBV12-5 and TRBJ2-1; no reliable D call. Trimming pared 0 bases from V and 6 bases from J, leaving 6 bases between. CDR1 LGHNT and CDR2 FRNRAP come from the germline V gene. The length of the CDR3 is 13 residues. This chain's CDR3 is CASGLVLTNEQFF. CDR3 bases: TGTGCTAGTGGTTTGGTACTTACCAATGAGCAGTTCTTC.

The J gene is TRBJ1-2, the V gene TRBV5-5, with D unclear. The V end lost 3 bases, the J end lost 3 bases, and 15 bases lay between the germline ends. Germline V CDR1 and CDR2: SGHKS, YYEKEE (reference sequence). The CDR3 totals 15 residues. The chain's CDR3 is CASSSQYGLDYGYTF. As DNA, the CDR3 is TGTGCCAGCAGCTCACAATATGGACTTGACTATGGCTACACCTTC.

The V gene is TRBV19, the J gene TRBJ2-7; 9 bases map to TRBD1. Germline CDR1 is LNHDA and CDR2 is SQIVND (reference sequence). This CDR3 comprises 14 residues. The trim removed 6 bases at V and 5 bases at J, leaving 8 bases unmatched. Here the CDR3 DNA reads TGTGCCAGTAGGAACAGGGGGCCCCTGGACGAGCAGTACTTC. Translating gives CASRNRGPLDEQYF. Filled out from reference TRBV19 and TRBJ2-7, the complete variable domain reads DGGITQSPKYLFRKEGQNVTLSCEQNLNHDAMYWYRQDPGQGLRLIYYSQIVNDFQKGDIAEGYSVSREKKESFPLTVTSAQKNPTAFYLCASRNRGPLDEQYFGPGTRLTVT.

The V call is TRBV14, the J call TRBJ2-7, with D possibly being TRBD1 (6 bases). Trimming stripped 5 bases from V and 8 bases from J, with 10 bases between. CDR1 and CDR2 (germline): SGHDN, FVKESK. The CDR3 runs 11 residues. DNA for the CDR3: TGTGCCAGCAGCTCCCAGGGGAAGCAGTACTTC. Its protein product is CASSSQGKQYF.

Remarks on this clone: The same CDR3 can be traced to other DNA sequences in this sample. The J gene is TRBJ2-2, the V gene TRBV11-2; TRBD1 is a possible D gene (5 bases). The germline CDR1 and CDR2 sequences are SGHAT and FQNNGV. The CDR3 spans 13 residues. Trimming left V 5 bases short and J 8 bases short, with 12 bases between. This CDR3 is CASSHGRGGELFF. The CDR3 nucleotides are TGTGCCAGCAGCCATGGTAGGGGTGGGGAGCTGTTTTTT.

The CDR3 DNA reads TGCAGTGGTAGGTTGAACACTGAAGCTTTCTTT. Protein product: CSGRLNTEAFF. This rearrangement joins TRBV20-1 to TRBJ1-1; no reliable D call. This CDR3 has 11 amino acids. With 7 bases removed from V and 0 bases from J, the gap between germline ends came to 6 bases. Germline V gene sequence: CDR1 DFQATT, CDR2 SNEGSKA (reference sequence).